This TCR beta chain was observed in a study of identical twins. Study-wide findings and caveats: Researchers reported excess low generation probability among twin-shared out-of-frame alpha sequences. Model-predicted out-of-frame TCR alpha sharing fell below observed values in monozygotic twins.

Every donor was a healthy Caucasian. After template switching added a universal primer site, the resulting cDNA carried unique molecular identifiers. TCRdb processed the 5' RACE reads anew with MiXCR; each CDR3 protein has one entry. The data show 200,000 to 300,000 distinct CDR3 sequences, approximately 10% seen once. V was pared by 0 bases and J by 2 bases, with 9 bases between. The germline gives CDR1 SGDLS, CDR2 YYNGEE. This CDR3 contains 14 residues. The sample holds many counts of this clonotype. The target antigen is unknown. The receptor comes from a man aged 45-65 years in good health. The rearrangement uses TRBV9 and TRBJ2-7; D not certain. Sequenced sample: memory T cells sorted from blood. CDR3 sequence: CASSVGYSTYEQYF. The CDR3, as DNA: TGTGCCAGCAGCGTAGGGTACAGCACCTACGAGCAGTACTTC.